A selection of T cell receptor beta chains follows, all from one sample in a study of immune evolution from preneoplasia to lung adenocarcinoma. Libraries were prepared by immunoSEQ multiplex PCR; TCRdb keeps only in-frame clonotypes and omits some of them. Here the sample spans some 9,500 clones, 79% being singletons. The sequenced sample was FFPE lung adenocarcinoma in situ tissue. The receptors were sampled from a person older than 75 with lung adenocarcinoma. CDR3s include the opening cysteine and the closing phenylalanine or tryptophan. Each record gives: J gene, D gene, V gene, clone size, CDR3 protein, CDR3 DNA. A D gene is named only where the DNA matches it firmly. Not every row has a clone size; where given, it reads once, few, many or a size class.

>TRBJ1-2|-|TRBV4-3|-
CASSDNGLGYTF
TGCGCCAGCAGCGACAACGGGCTCGGCTACACCTTC
>TRBJ2-3|-|TRBV11-3|-
CASSGVGTSADTQYF
TGTGCCAGCTCGGGGGTCGGGACATCCGCGGATACGCAGTATTTT
>TRBJ2-1|TRBD1|TRBV10-3|-
CATNEEGQGTGEQFF
TGTGCCACCAACGAGGAGGGACAGGGGACGGGGGAGCAGTTCTTC
>TRBJ2-7|TRBD2|TRBV7-9|-
CASSPGGGENEQYF
TGTGCCAGCAGCCCCGGCGGGGGGGAAAACGAGCAGTACTTC
>TRBJ2-1|-|TRBV4-1|-
CASSQDNYNEQFF
TGCGCCAGCAGCCAAGACAACTACAATGAGCAGTTCTTC
>TRBJ2-1|-|TRBV19|-
CASSIKAANEQFF
TGTGCCAGCAGTATTAAGGCTGCCAATGAGCAGTTCTTC
>TRBJ1-1|-|TRBV19|once
CASSSRINMNTEAFF
TGTGCCAGTAGTAGCCGGATCAACATGAACACTGAAGCTTTCTTT
>TRBJ2-3|-|TRBV27|-
CASSESDTQYF
TGTGCCAGCAGTGAGTCAGATACGCAGTATTTT
>TRBJ1-1|-|TRBV27|-
CASATTANTEAFF
TGTGCCAGCGCGACCACAGCGAACACTGAAGCTTTCTTT
>TRBJ2-2|TRBD1|TRBV10-3|once
CATGQGNTGELFF
TGTGCCACGGGACAGGGGAACACCGGGGAGCTGTTTTTT
>TRBJ2-1|-|TRBV10-3|-
CAVRDSLHNEQFF
TGTGCCGTCCGGGACTCCCTTCACAATGAGCAGTTCTTC
>TRBJ2-1|TRBD1|TRBV5-6|-
CASSWDRDTQQFF
TGTGCCAGCAGCTGGGACAGGGATACACAGCAGTTCTTC
>TRBJ2-1|-|TRBV19|once
CASSIRQASNEQFF
TGTGCCAGTAGCATAAGACAGGCGTCTAATGAGCAGTTCTTC
>TRBJ1-2|-|TRBV27|-
CASSFLPSDDGYTF
TGTGCCAGCAGTTTTCTCCCCTCGGATGATGGCTACACCTTC
>TRBJ1-5|-|TRBV16|-
CASSQSQTLGQPQHF
TGTGCCAGCAGCCAATCACAGACCCTCGGTCAGCCCCAGCATTTT
>TRBJ1-3|TRBD1|TRBV30|-
CAWSPQGGVNTIYF
TGTGCCTGGAGTCCCCAGGGGGGTGTAAACACCATATATTTT
>TRBJ2-1|TRBD2|TRBV7-3|once
CASSPTSGAYNEQFF
TGTGCCAGCAGCCCGACTAGCGGGGCCTACAATGAGCAGTTCTTC
>TRBJ2-2|TRBD2|TRBV6-5|-
CASKLAGISGELFF
TGTGCCAGCAAGCTAGCGGGGATTTCCGGGGAGCTGTTTTTT
>TRBJ1-2|-|TRBV20-1|few
CSASRAGGYTF
TGCAGTGCTTCCCGGGCCGGGGGCTACACCTTC
>TRBJ2-2|-|TRBV4-2|-
CASSQGAGAVGELFF
TGTGCCAGCAGCCAAGGGGCAGGGGCGGTCGGGGAGCTGTTTTTT
>TRBJ2-1|-|TRBV6-5|-
CASSYSAVGRYNEQFF
TGTGCCAGCAGTTACTCTGCGGTGGGGCGCTACAATGAGCAGTTCTTC
>TRBJ1-6|TRBD1|TRBV2|-
CASSGDRGQGSPLHF
TGTGCCAGCAGTGGAGACAGGGGGCAAGGGTCACCCCTCCACTTT